These 27 T cell receptor beta chains came from one sample sequenced in a study of T cells after yellow fever vaccination. TCRdb reanalysed the 5' RACE reads using MiXCR and keeps one entry per CDR3 protein. The data show fewer than 35,000 distinct CDR3 sequences, over 9.5% seen once. This specimen was PBMCs, either bulk or a sorted T-cell subset (CD4+, CD8+, memory, or dextramer-sorted; not recorded which), taken approximately 15 days after the first yellow fever vaccination. Source of these receptors: a man younger than 30 who received the YFV17D yellow fever vaccine.

This clonotype showed up many times. This chain uses TRBV5-1 with TRBJ2-5; D is unclear. Germline CDR1 and CDR2: SGHRS and YFSETQ. The CDR3 is 14 amino acids. V lost 7 bases and J lost 0, with 13 bases in between. This chain's CDR3 is CASQKGNNQETQYF. The CDR3 DNA reads TGCGCCAGCCAAAAAGGGAACAACCAAGAGACCCAGTACTTC.

There are a few counts of this clonotype. The chain employs TRBV20-1 and TRBJ1-6, with TRBD1 identical over 7 bases. Germline-derived CDR1 and CDR2 are DFQATT and SNEGSKA (reference sequence). This CDR3 comprises 15 residues. V trimming: 0 bases; J trimming: 10 bases; junction bases outside the gene matches: 9. The CDR3 region is CSARDTQGFDSPLHF. The CDR3 nucleotides read TGCAGTGCTAGAGATACACAGGGGTTTGACTCACCCCTCCACTTT.

A remark on this clonotype: This may be a read error: a much more frequent sequence differs by one nucleotide. The rearrangement links TRBV7-9 to TRBJ2-1; 12 positions agree with TRBD2. The CDR3 consists of 15 residues. Germline values: CDR1 SEHNR, CDR2 FQNEAQ (reference sequence). CDR3 DNA sequence: TGTGCCAGCAGCGCCGGACTAGCGGGGATCAATAAGCAGTTCTTC. This encodes CASSAGLAGINKQFF.

A note on this clonotype: This may come from a read error, since a much larger clone is one base off. V gene TRBV5-1 combines with J gene TRBJ1-6; D gene unclear. The CDR3 covers 14 residues. Germline V lookup: CDR1 SGHRS, CDR2 YFSETQ. V lost 4 bases and J 6 bases, leaving 11 bases between the germline ends. CDR3 nucleotides: TGCGCCAGCAGCCCTCGGGAGGGTAATTCACCCCTCCACTTT. Translation gives CASSPREGNSPLHF.

This clonotype was seen ten or more times. The genes are TRBV7-9 and TRBJ1-5; a possible D gene is TRBD1 (6 bases). Germline CDR1 and CDR2: SEHNR and FQNEAQ (reference sequence). V gave up 1 base and J gave up 2 bases, with 12 bases separating them. The CDR3 covers 16 residues. Here the CDR3 DNA reads TGTGCCAGCAGCTTAGTCCAGGGGCAGGGCAATCAGCCCCAGCATTTT. It specifies CASSLVQGQGNQPQHF.

This clonotype was seen at least ten times. This rearrangement joins TRBV7-6 to TRBJ2-5; D tentatively fits TRBD1 or TRBD2 (5 bases each). V lost 5 bases and J lost 2, with 9 bases in between. There are 13 residues in the CDR3. The V gene's germline CDR1 is SGHVS and CDR2 FNYEAQ. The CDR3 DNA sequence: TGTGCCAGCAGCATGGGACGGCAAGAGACCCAGTACTTC. It is translated as CASSMGRQETQYF.

This clonotype was picked up many times. J is TRBJ2-1 and V is TRBV10-3, with 10 bases that match TRBD2. The CDR3 consists of 15 residues. Germline V gene data show CDR1 as ENHRY and CDR2 as SYGVKD. V gave up 10 bases and J gave up 3 bases; unmatched junction bases: 9. CDR3 sequence: CATGPSGGHYNEQFF. Here the CDR3 DNA reads TGTGCCACCGGGCCTAGCGGGGGCCACTACAATGAGCAGTTCTTC.

This clonotype was counted at least ten times. The gene calls are TRBV4-2 and TRBJ2-3, with TRBD2 identical over 8 bases. CDR1 and CDR2 (germline): LGHNA, YNFKEQ. Trimming cost V 1 base and J 5 bases; bases outside gene matches: 23. This CDR3 is 21 amino acids long. Here the CDR3 reads CASSQVPNGGGYSLARDTQYF. CDR3 nucleotide sequence: TGTGCCAGCAGCCAAGTCCCGAACGGGGGGGGATACTCACTAGCACGAGATACGCAGTATTTT.

This clonotype was counted at least ten times. The rearrangement uses TRBV5-5 and TRBJ1-5; 11 bases line up with TRBD1. The CDR3 totals 15 residues. V lost 5 bases, J lost 7 bases, and 8 bases stayed unmatched. The V gene's germline CDR1 is SGHKS and CDR2 YYEKEE (reference sequence). CDR3 sequence: CASRSDRGPGQPQHF. The CDR3 nucleotides are TGTGCCAGCAGGTCGGACAGGGGGCCGGGGCAGCCCCAGCATTTT.

On this clonotype: A much larger clone differs by one base, so this may be a read error. The chain uses TRBV24-1 and TRBJ2-3; 9 bases map to TRBD2. The CDR3 sequence is 17 residues long. The germline V gene has CDR1 KGHDR and CDR2 SFDVKD. Here the CDR3 reads CPTSDSRASGGTDTQYF. CDR3 in DNA: TGTCCCACCAGTGATTCCCGTGCTAGCGGGGGCACAGATACGCAGTATTTT.

CDR3 loop: CASSQGREETQYF. As DNA, the CDR3 is TGCGCCAGCAGCCAGGGTAGAGAGGAGACCCAGTACTTC. The genes are TRBV4-3 and TRBJ2-5; D gene unclear. Germline V gene data show CDR1 as LGHNA and CDR2 as YSLEER. The CDR3 runs 13 residues. V gave up 3 bases and J gave up 5 bases, with 10 bases separating them.

Many counts were recorded for this clonotype. The genes are TRBV7-9 and TRBJ1-1; TRBD1 matches at 7 bases. Per the germline V gene, CDR1 is SEHNR and CDR2 is FQNEAQ (reference sequence). The CDR3 totals 15 residues. V lost 5 bases, J lost 1 base, and 7 bases stayed unmatched. Written as DNA, the CDR3 is TGTGCCAGCAGCGACACGGGACAGCCGAACACTGAAGCTTTCTTT. Translation: CASSDTGQPNTEAFF.

This clonotype was counted at least ten times. The genes are TRBV5-1 and TRBJ1-1, with 8 bases fitting TRBD1. The CDR3 is 14 amino acids. Germline V CDR1 and CDR2: SGHRS, YFSETQ. After removal of 4 bases from V and 11 bases from J, the junction contained 13 bases not matched to a gene. Here the CDR3 reads CASSVDGTGGSAFF. CDR3 DNA sequence: TGCGCCAGCAGCGTGGATGGGACAGGAGGTTCGGCTTTCTTT. Looking up the rest from reference TRBV5-1 and TRBJ1-1 gives the full variable domain: KAGVTQTPRYLIKTRGQQVTLSCSPISGHRSVSWYQQTPGQGLQFLFEYFSETQRNKGNFPGRFSGRQFSNSRSEMNVSTLELGDSALYLCASSVDGTGGSAFFGQGTRLTVV.

This clonotype has ten or more counts. The chain joins TRBV5-1 to TRBJ2-3; 11 bases are shared with TRBD2. Germline V gives CDR1 SGHRS, CDR2 YFSETQ. J gave up 3 bases and V 0 bases, and 3 bases lay outside the gene matches. The CDR3 totals 16 residues. The CDR3, as DNA: TGCGCCAGCAGCTTGGCTACTAGCGGGGGAACAGATACGCAGTATTTT. Its translation: CASSLATSGGTDTQYF.

Many counts were recorded for this clonotype. The chain uses TRBV11-1 and TRBJ2-1; 8 positions match TRBD1. This CDR3 has 18 amino acids. In germline, CDR1 is SGHAT, CDR2 FQDESV (reference sequence). The junction had 14 bases not matched to a gene; V was cut back by 3 bases and J by 4 bases. CDR3 bases: TGTGCCAGCAGCTTTCAACAGGGGGACGGCAGGGAATACAATGAGCAGTTCTTC. Encoded protein: CASSFQQGDGREYNEQFF.

In this sample, this clonotype turned up many times. The gene calls are TRBV6-1 and TRBJ1-1; D possibly corresponds to TRBD1 (6 bases). Trimming cost V 3 bases and J 5 bases, with 16 bases left between them. The CDR3 covers 15 residues. CDR1 is MNHNS and CDR2 is SASEGT in the germline V gene. As DNA, the CDR3 is TGTGCCAGCAGTGAGCACAGGGTTAGAATTACTGAAGCTTTCTTT. It is translated as CASSEHRVRITEAFF.

As to this clonotype: This sequence may be a read error, since a much larger clone differs from it by one base. The chain couples TRBV19 to TRBJ1-3; D remains ambiguous. In germline, CDR1 is LNHDA, CDR2 SQIVND (reference sequence). The CDR3 runs 16 residues. The V end lost 5 bases, the J end lost 0 bases, and 14 bases lay between the germline ends. The CDR3, as DNA: TGTGCCAGTAGTCCCAGGATGGCCGCCTCTGGAAACACCATATATTTT. This translates into CASSPRMAASGNTIYF.

This clonotype was picked up many times. The genes are TRBV7-8 and TRBJ2-5; D might be TRBD1 or TRBD2, each matching 6 bases. Germline loops: CDR1 SGHVS, CDR2 FQNEAQ. There are 14 residues in the CDR3. With 6 bases removed from V and 7 bases from J, the gap between germline ends came to 18 bases. CDR3 loop: CASRVPRGPRTQYF. DNA of the CDR3: TGTGCCAGCAGAGTCCCCCGGGGGCCCAGGACCCAGTACTTC.

The genes are TRBV19 and TRBJ1-6, with TRBD1 identical over 7 bases. Germline assignment: CDR1 LNHDA and CDR2 SQIVND (reference sequence). The CDR3 has 15 amino acids. The ends lost 6 bases at V and 2 bases at J; junction bases unmatched: 4. In nucleotides, the CDR3 is TGTGCCAGTAGCTCCGGACAGGCCTATAATTCACCCCTCCACTTT. It translates to CASSSGQAYNSPLHF.

This clonotype was picked up many times. This chain links TRBV20-1 with TRBJ2-3, with 12 bases fitting TRBD2. This CDR3 spans 17 amino acids. The J segment lost 0 bases and the V segment lost 3 bases, leaving 7 bases of the junction unmatched. Germline assignment: CDR1 DFQATT and CDR2 SNEGSKA (reference sequence). CDR3 sequence reads: CSARFLAGGPSTDTQYF. The DNA for the CDR3 is TGCAGTGCTAGGTTTCTAGCGGGGGGGCCCAGCACAGATACGCAGTATTTT.

Ten or more counts support this clonotype. The J gene is TRBJ2-5, the V gene TRBV6-5; 9 nucleotides agree with TRBD1. CDR1 is MNHEY and CDR2 is SVGAGI in the germline V gene. J lost 4 bases, V lost 8 bases, and 5 bases had no gene match. This CDR3 is built from 13 residues. The CDR3 bases are TGTGCCAGCCTGGACAGGGGTATAGAGACCCAGTACTTC. It yields the protein CASLDRGIETQYF.

This clonotype was counted at least ten times. The CDR3 DNA reads as TGCGCCAGCAGCTTAGAGGGGGCCCCTGAAGCTTTCTTT. Amino acids: CASSLEGAPEAFF. This sequence joins TRBV5-1 and TRBJ1-1; TRBD1 matches at 7 bases. Germline V lookup: CDR1 SGHRS, CDR2 YFSETQ. The CDR3 length is 13 residues. V trimming: 2 bases; J trimming: 6 bases; junction bases outside the gene matches: 4.

This clonotype came up many times. This CDR3 is CASSEDTDTQYF. CDR3 DNA sequence: TGCGCCAGCAGTGAAGACACAGATACGCAGTATTTT. The chain is built from TRBV5-1 and TRBJ2-3; unclear D gene. V lost 5 bases and J 2 bases, leaving 6 bases between the germline ends. CDR1 is SGHRS, CDR2 YFSETQ, per germline. The CDR3 length is 12 residues.

This clonotype showed up many times. This chain uses TRBV20-1 with TRBJ2-7; TRBD2 aligns across 8 bases. Trimming at V came to 3 bases and at J to 5 bases, leaving 9 bases not matched to a gene. The germline V gene encodes CDR1 DFQATT and CDR2 SNEGSKA (reference sequence). The CDR3 sequence is 14 residues long. Written as DNA, the CDR3 is TGCAGTGCTAGGTCCGGGGGGGAGGATCACGAGCAGTACTTC. Amino acids: CSARSGGEDHEQYF.

The sample holds many counts of this clonotype. The rearrangement uses TRBV24-1 and TRBJ1-5; D is uncertain. The CDR3 loop spans 17 amino acids. Deletions cut 5 bases from V and 6 bases from J, with 22 bases between. Germline V gives CDR1 KGHDR, CDR2 SFDVKD. Written as DNA, the CDR3 is TGTGCCACCAGTGCCCCTGCCGGACCCCTTCGTGGTCAGCCCCAGCATTTT. It encodes CATSAPAGPLRGQPQHF.

This clonotype has a count of ten or more. The CDR3 protein is CASSLASGAYNEQFF. CDR3 DNA sequence: TGCGCCAGCAGCTTGGCTAGCGGAGCCTACAATGAGCAGTTCTTC. The genes are TRBV5-1 and TRBJ2-1; TRBD2 aligns across 7 bases. The germline V gene has CDR1 SGHRS and CDR2 YFSETQ. V was clipped by 0 bases and J by 2 bases; unmatched bases: 2. The CDR3 is 15 amino acids. The full variable domain, rest sourced from reference TRBV5-1 and TRBJ2-1, is KAGVTQTPRYLIKTRGQQVTLSCSPISGHRSVSWYQQTPGQGLQFLFEYFSETQRNKGNFPGRFSGRQFSNSRSEMNVSTLELGDSALYLCASSLASGAYNEQFFGPGTRLTVL.

This clonotype has ten or more counts. J is TRBJ1-5 and V is TRBV11-2; D remains ambiguous. The V gene lost 0 bases and the J gene lost 5 bases, with 8 bases spanning the gap. Per germline, CDR1 SGHAT and CDR2 FQNNGV. The CDR3 runs to 14 residues. The CDR3 nucleotides are TGTGCCAGCAGCTTAGATCGAGGGCATCAGCCCCAGCATTTT. It specifies CASSLDRGHQPQHF.